This T cell receptor beta chain came from a study of CD8+ T cells in alopecia areata. The study, taken as a whole, reports: Scalp repertoires also include resident alphabeta T cells from normal skin.

Sequencing relied on a cDNA template that was reverse transcribed from extracted RNA. TCRdb keeps only in-frame clones here, not all; method: immunoSEQ multiplex PCR. Among about 100,000 clones listed, about 50% were seen once. Only one count was recorded for this clone. Its antigen is unidentified. Germline V gene lookup returns CDR1 SQVTM and CDR2 ANQGSEA. The V segment lost 7 bases and the J segment 4 bases; nucleotides outside the gene matches: 15. The CDR3 totals 15 residues. Alopecia areata patients provided lesional scalp punch biopsies and peripheral blood. The source material was NKG2D-low CD8+ T cells sorted from blood. The sequence came from a human donor with alopecia areata. J is TRBJ2-5 and V is TRBV29-1, with 7 bases that match TRBD2. This CDR3 is CSAWASASGGETQYF. CDR3 DNA: TGCAGCGCCTGGGCATCGGCTAGCGGCGGAGAGACCCAGTACTTC.